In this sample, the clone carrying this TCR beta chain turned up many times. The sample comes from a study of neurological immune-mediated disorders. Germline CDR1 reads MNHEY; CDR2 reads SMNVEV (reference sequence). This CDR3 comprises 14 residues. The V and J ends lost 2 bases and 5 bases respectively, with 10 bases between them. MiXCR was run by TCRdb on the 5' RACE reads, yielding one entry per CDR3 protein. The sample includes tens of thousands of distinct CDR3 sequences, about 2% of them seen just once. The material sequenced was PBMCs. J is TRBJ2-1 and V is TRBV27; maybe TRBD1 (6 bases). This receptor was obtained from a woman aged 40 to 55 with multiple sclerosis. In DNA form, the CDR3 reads TGTGCCAGCAGTTTACACAGGGTCAACAATGAGCAGTTCTTC. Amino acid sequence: CASSLHRVNNEQFF.